This T cell receptor (beta chain) was observed in a study of patients and donors after allogeneic stem cell transplantation. This clonotype was seen only a few times. V was shortened by 3 bases and J by 8 bases, with 11 bases between the two germline ends. Germline CDR1 is DFQATT and CDR2 is SNEGSKA (reference sequence). The CDR3 runs to 13 residues. TCRdb ran MiXCR on the RT-PCR reads and lists one entry per CDR3 protein. The sample has about a million distinct CDR3 sequences; about a sixth are singletons. The sequenced sample consisted of blood, either unsorted or a sorted T cell fraction (not recorded which). The rearrangement joins TRBV20-1 to TRBJ1-6; D unresolved. This TCR was recovered from a human donor who was either an allogeneic HSCT recipient or a stem cell or donor lymphocyte infusion donor (not recorded which). It is not recorded whose cells these are; they may come from a transplant donor. The CDR3 spells CSARRAGDSPLHF. CDR3 in DNA: TGCAGTGCTAGGAGGGCCGGCGATTCACCCCTCCACTTT.